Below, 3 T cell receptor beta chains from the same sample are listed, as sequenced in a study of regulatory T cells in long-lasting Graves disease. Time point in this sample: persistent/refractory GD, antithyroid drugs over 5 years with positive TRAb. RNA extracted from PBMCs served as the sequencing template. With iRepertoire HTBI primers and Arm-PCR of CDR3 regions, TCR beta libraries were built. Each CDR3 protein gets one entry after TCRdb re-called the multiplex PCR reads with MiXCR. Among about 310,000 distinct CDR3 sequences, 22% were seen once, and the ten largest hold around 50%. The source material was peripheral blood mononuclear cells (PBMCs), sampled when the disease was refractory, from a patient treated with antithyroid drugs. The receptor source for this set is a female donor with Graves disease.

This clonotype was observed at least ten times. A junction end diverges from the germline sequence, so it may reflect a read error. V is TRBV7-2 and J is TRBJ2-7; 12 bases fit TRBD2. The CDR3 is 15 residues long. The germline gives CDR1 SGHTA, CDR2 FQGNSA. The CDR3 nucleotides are TGCGCCAGCAGCCCCGAGCTAGCGGGAGGGCGAGAGCAGTACTTC. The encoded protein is CASSPELAGGREQYF.

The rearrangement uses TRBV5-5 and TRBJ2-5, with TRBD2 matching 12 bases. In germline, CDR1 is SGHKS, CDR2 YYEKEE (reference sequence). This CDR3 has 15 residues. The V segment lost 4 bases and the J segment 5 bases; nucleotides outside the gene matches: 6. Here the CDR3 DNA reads TGTGCCAGCAGCCCTGCTAGCGGGAGGGTCGAGACCCAGTACTTC. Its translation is CASSPASGRVETQYF.

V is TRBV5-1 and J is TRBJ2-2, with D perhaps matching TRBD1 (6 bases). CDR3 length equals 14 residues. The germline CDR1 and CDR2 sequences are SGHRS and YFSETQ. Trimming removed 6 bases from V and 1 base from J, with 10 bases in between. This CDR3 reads CASTVGQNTGELFF. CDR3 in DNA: TGCGCCAGCACTGTGGGACAGAACACCGGGGAGCTGTTTTTT.